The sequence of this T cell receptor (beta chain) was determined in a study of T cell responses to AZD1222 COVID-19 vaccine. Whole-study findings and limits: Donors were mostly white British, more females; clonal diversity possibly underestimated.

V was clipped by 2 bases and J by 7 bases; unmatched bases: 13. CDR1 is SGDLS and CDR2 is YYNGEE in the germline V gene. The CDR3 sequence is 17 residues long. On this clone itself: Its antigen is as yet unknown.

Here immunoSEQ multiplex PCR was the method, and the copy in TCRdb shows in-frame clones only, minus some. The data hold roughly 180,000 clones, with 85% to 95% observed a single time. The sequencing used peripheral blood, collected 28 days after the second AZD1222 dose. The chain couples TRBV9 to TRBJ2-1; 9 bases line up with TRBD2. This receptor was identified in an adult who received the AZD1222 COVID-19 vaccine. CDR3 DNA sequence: TGTGCCAGCAGCGTGGCCCCGGTAGCGGGAGATAAGAATGAGCAGTTCTTC. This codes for CASSVAPVAGDKNEQFF.